This T cell receptor beta chain was retrieved from a study of blood T cell repertoires in COVID-19 (dated by TCRdb to 2018 to 2021). In terms of the full investigation: Samples from collaborators originated in the United States, Italy and Spain and spanned both the acute and convalescent phases of COVID-19. The material from the prospective study consisted of cDNA or gDNA derived from T cells, B-cell-depleted T cells, or PBMCs. Deeply sampled blood TCRbeta repertoires from subjects exposed to, actively infected with, or recovered from COVID-19 were included in the dataset. A freely available public database, intended as a resource for researchers studying the immune response to SARS-CoV-2, is where the repertoires were released. The samples were drawn from two sources: the first 160 participants of the ongoing ImmuneRACE study, and fewer than 1,500 subjects contributed by 6 global collaborators. Sample metadata almost always included a de-identified subject ID, COVID-19 status, age in years and sex. Where available, HLA class I and class II types were taken from metadata supplied by the sample provider and were not determined by assay-based typing. The paper's findings and limits, for the study overall: The quantity of clinical and demographic metadata differed by source and by participant and was supplied without curation.

Worth noting for this clone: The clone's antigen remains unknown. Base qualities are not recorded, but no much larger clone differs from it by a single base.

CDR1 and CDR2 are read off the germline V gene as MDHEN and SYDVKM. Including cysteine and phenylalanine, the CDR3 has 15 amino acids. CDR3 DNA is the only sequence kept; it has 45 bases, read in frame from the first base. V is cut back by 4 bases and J by 4 bases, with 6 bases in the junction unmatched. Each collaborating institution followed its own protocols to collect whole blood in K2EDTA tubes. For TCRbeta analysis, collaborators shipped samples in one of three forms: frozen whole blood, isolated PBMCs, or DNA extracted from either of those sample types. TCRbeta CDR3 regions were amplified from genomic DNA by means of the immunoSEQ Assay, a bias-controlled multiplex PCR. In the source study's methods: Within the assay, amplification of reference gene primers was used to estimate how many nucleated cells each sample contained. Sequence reads were collapsed and filtered to measure the absolute abundance of every unique TCRbeta CDR3 rearrangement. For each sample, productive Simpson clonality was calculated as the square root of Simpson's diversity index across productive rearrangements. Not all clones reach the TCRdb copy of this immuneACCESS table, which keeps in-frame sequences only. Checked studies attribute under half of the gap to unresolved V genes and leave the rest unexplained. V, J and clone size are taken as reported in that table, and D and trimming were inferred from the DNA itself. Across this sample there are over 200,000 clones, with just over 85% seen only once. Approximately 1.5% of the sample is in the top ten clones.

Sequenced sample: peripheral blood. The chain links TRBV28 with TRBJ1-4; TRBD1 lines up with 7 middle nucleotides. The source of this sequence is a young man with active or convalescent COVID-19. This receptor has the CDR3 CASSSPGQFNEKLFF. The nucleotide sequence is given as TGTGCCAGCAGTTCACCGGGACAGTTTAATGAAAAACTGTTTTTT.